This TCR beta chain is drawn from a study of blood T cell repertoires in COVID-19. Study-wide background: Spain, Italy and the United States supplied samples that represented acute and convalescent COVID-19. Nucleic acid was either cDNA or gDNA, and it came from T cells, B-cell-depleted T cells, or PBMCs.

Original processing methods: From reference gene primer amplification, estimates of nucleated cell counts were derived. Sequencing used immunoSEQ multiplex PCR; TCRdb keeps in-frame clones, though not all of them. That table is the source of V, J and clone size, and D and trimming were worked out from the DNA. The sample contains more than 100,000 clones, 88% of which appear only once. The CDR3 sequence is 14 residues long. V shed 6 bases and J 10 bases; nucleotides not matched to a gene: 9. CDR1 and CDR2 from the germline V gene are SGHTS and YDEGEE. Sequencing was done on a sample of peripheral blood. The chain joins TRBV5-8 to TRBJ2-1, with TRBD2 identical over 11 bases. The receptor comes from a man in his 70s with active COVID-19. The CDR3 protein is CASKGLAGGLEQFF. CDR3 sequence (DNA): TGTGCCAGCAAAGGTCTAGCGGGAGGACTAGAGCAGTTCTTC.